The clone carrying this T cell receptor (beta chain) has ten or more counts. Its matching antigen is unknown. Germline V gives CDR1 SEHNR, CDR2 FQNEAQ (reference sequence). The CDR3 is 16 amino acids. V shed 2 bases and J shed 0 bases, with 11 bases lying between them. The data stem from a study of neurological immune-mediated disorders. General study findings and limits: No CDR3 amino acid sequences recurred among expanded clones across subjects, suggesting private repertoires in all groups. Patients with HTLV-1-associated myelopathy had the highest level of TCR clonal expansion, whereas patients with multiple sclerosis had the lowest level, falling beneath the level found in healthy controls.

Per sequencing run, 15-18 subjects together gave over 170 million TCR-beta sequences. Via MiXCR, TCRdb re-called the 5' RACE reads, giving one row per CDR3 protein. The repertoire consists of 60,000 to 90,000 distinct CDR3 sequences, with approximately 10% occurring once and the leading ten covering approximately 9.6%. Time point indicated: longitudinal time-point 1 (baseline). The study used blood bank volunteers in Maryland, USA, as healthy controls. The rearrangement uses TRBV7-9 and TRBJ1-3; D unresolved. Source material: PBMCs. The receptor was derived from a man between 25 and 39 years old in good health. The DNA for the CDR3 is TGTGCCAGCAGCTTATTATCCGCAGCCTCTGGAAACACCATATATTTT. Its translation: CASSLLSAASGNTIYF.